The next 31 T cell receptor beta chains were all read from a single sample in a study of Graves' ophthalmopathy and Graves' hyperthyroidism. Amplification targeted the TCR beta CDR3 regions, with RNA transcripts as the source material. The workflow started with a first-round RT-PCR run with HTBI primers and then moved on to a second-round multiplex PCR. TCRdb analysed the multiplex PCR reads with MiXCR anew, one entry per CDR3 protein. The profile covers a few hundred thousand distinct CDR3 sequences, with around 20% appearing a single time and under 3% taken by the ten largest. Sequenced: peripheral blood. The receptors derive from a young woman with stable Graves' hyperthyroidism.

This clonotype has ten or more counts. Here the CDR3 DNA reads TGTGCCAGCAGCGCACAGCAGTCCCAGTACTTC. Translation gives CASSAQQSQYF. The chain employs TRBV7-9 and TRBJ2-5, with unresolved D. The CDR3 is 11 residues long. Trimming cost V 5 bases and J 9 bases, with 10 bases left between them. CDR1 and CDR2 from the germline V gene are SEHNR and FQNEAQ (reference sequence).

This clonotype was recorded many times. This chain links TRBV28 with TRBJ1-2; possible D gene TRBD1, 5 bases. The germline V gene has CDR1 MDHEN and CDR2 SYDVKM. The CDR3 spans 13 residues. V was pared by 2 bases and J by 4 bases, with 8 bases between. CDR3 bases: TGTGCCAGCAGTTTAGCAGGGCTCTATGGCTACACCTTC. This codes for CASSLAGLYGYTF.

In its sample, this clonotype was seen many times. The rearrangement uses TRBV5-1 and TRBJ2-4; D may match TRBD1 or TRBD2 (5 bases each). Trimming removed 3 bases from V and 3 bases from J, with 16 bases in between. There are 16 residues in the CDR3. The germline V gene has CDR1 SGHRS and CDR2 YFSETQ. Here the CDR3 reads CASSSRRDGGKNIQYF. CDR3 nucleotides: TGCGCCAGCAGCTCACGAAGGGACGGAGGCAAAAACATTCAGTACTTC.

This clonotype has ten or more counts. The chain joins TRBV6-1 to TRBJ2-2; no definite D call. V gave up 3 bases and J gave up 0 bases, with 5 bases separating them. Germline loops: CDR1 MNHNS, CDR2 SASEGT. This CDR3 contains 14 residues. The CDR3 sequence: CASSDYANTGELFF. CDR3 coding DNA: TGTGCCAGCAGTGATTACGCGAACACCGGGGAGCTGTTTTTT.

CDR3 residues: CASSLPGSHEQYF. Here the CDR3 DNA reads TGTGCCAGCAGTTTACCGGGTTCCCACGAGCAGTACTTC. The rearrangement links TRBV12-3 or TRBV12-4 to TRBJ2-7; D uncertain. The CDR3 consists of 13 residues. V was trimmed by 2 bases and J by 5 bases, leaving 10 bases between them.

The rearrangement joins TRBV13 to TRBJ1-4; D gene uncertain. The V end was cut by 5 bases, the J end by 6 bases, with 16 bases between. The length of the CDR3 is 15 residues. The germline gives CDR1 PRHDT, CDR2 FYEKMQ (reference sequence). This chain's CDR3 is CASSRLEGGYEKLFF. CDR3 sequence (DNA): TGTGCCAGCAGCCGACTTGAGGGCGGGTATGAAAAACTGTTTTTT.

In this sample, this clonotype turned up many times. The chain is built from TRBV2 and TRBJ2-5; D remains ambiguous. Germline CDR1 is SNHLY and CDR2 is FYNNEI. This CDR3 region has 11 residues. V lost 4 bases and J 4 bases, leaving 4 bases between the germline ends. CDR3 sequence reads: CASSVPETQYF. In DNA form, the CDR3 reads TGTGCCAGCAGTGTTCCAGAGACCCAGTACTTC.

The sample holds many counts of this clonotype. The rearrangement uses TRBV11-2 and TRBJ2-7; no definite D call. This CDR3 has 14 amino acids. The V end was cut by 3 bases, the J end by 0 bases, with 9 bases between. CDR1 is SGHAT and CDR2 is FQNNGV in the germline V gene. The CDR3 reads CASSFLRSSYEQYF. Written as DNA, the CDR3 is TGTGCCAGCAGCTTTTTGCGGAGCTCCTACGAGCAGTACTTC.

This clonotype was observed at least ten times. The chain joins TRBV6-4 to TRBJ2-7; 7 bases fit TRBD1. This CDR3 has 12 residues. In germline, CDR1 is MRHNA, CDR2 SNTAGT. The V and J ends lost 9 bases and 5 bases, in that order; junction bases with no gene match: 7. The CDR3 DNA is TGTGCCAGTGTGAGACAGGGCGACGAGCAGTACTTC. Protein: CASVRQGDEQYF.

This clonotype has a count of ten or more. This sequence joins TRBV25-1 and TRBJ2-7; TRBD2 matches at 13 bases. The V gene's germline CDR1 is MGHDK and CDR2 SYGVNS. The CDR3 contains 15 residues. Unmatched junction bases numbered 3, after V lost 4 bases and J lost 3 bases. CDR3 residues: CASSGGLAGFYEQYF. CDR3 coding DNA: TGTGCCAGCAGTGGGGGACTAGCGGGATTCTACGAGCAGTACTTC.

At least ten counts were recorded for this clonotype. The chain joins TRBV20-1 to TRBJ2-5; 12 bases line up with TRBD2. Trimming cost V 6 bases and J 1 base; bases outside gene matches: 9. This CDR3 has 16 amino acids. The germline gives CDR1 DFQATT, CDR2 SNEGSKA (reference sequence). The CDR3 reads CSALPRLAGAQETQYF. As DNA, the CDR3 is TGCAGTGCACTTCCCCGACTAGCGGGGGCCCAAGAGACCCAGTACTTC.

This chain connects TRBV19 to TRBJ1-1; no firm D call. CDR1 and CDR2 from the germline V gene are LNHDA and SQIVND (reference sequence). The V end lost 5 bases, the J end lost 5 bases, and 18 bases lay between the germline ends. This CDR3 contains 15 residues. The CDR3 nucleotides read TGTGCCAGTAGTCCGAGTTGGGGAGGGAAGACTGAAGCTTTCTTT. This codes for CASSPSWGGKTEAFF. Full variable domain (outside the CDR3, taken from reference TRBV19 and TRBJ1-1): DGGITQSPKYLFRKEGQNVTLSCEQNLNHDAMYWYRQDPGQGLRLIYYSQIVNDFQKGDIAEGYSVSREKKESFPLTVTSAQKNPTAFYLCASSPSWGGKTEAFFGQGTRLTVV.

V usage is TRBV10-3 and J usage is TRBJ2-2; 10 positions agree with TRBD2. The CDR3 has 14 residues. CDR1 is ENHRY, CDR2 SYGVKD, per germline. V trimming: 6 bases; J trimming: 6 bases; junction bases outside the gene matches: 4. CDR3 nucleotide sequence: TGTGCCATCAGCGGGACTAGCGAGTCCGGGGAGCTGTTTTTT. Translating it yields CAISGTSESGELFF.

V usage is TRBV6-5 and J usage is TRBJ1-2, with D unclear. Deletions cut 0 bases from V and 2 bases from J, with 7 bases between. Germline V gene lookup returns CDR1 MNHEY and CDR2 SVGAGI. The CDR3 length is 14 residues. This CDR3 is CASSYSGQNYGYTF. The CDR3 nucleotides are TGTGCCAGCAGTTACTCAGGGCAGAACTATGGCTACACCTTC.

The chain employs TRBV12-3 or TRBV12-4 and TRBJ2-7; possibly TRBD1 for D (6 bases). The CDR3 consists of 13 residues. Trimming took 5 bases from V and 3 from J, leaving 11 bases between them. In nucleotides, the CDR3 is TGTGCCAGCAGTGAACAACAGGGCTACGAGCAGTACTTC. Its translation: CASSEQQGYEQYF.

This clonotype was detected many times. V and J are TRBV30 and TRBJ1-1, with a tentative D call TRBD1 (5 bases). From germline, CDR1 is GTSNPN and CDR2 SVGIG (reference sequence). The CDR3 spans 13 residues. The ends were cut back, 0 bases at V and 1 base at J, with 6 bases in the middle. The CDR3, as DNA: TGTGCCTGGAGTGTGGGGGGGAACACTGAAGCTTTCTTT. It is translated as CAWSVGGNTEAFF.

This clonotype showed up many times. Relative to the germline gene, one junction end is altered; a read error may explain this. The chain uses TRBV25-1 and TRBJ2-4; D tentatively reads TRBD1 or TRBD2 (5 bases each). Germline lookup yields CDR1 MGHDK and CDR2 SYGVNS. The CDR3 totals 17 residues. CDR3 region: CASSDSFGDLAKNIKYF. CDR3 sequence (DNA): TGTGCCAGCAGTGATTCCTTTGGGGACCTAGCCAAAAACATTAAGTACTTC.

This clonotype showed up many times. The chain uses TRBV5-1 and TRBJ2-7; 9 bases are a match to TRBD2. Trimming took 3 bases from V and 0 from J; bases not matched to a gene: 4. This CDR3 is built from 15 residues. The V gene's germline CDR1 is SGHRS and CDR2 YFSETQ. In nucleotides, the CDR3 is TGCGCCAGCAGCTGGACTAGCGTTGGCTCCTACGAGCAGTACTTC. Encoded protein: CASSWTSVGSYEQYF. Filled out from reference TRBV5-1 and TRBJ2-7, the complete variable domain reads KAGVTQTPRYLIKTRGQQVTLSCSPISGHRSVSWYQQTPGQGLQFLFEYFSETQRNKGNFPGRFSGRQFSNSRSEMNVSTLELGDSALYLCASSWTSVGSYEQYFGPGTRLTVT.

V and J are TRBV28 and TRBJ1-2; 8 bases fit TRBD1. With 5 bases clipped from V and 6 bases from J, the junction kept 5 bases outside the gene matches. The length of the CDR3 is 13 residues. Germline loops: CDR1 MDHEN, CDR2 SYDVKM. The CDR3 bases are TGTGCCAGCAGTATAGGACAGGGCCATGGCTACACCTTC. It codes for CASSIGQGHGYTF.

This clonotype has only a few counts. The CDR3 sequence is CASSPTSSPMGANVLTF. In DNA, the CDR3 is TGCGCCAGCAGCCCAACCTCGTCACCCATGGGGGCCAACGTCCTGACTTTC. The rearrangement uses TRBV5-1 and TRBJ2-6, with D hard to call. This CDR3 comprises 17 residues. V was cut by 4 bases and J by 4 bases, with 18 bases left in between. Looked up from germline, CDR1 is SGHRS and CDR2 is YFSETQ.

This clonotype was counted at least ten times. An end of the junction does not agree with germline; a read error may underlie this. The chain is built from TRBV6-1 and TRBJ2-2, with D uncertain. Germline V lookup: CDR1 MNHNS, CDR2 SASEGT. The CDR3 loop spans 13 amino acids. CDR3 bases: TGCGCCAGCAGTGAGTCGTACACCGGGGAGCTGTTTTTT. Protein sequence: CASSESYTGELFF.

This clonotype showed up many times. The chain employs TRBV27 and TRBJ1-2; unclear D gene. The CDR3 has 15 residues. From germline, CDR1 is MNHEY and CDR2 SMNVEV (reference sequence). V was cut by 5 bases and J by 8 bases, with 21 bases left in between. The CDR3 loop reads CASSHTYGQADGYTF. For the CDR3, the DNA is TGTGCCAGCAGTCATACCTACGGGCAGGCTGACGGCTACACCTTC.

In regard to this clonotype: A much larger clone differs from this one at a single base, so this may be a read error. CDR3 loop: CASSRVGLAGNEQYF. CDR3 bases: TGCGCCAGCAGCCGAGTCGGACTAGCGGGAAATGAGCAGTACTTC. The chain uses TRBV4-3 and TRBJ2-7; 12 nucleotides agree with TRBD2. With 4 bases clipped from V and 7 bases from J, the junction kept 8 bases outside the gene matches. The CDR3 covers 15 residues. Germline loops: CDR1 LGHNA, CDR2 YSLEER.

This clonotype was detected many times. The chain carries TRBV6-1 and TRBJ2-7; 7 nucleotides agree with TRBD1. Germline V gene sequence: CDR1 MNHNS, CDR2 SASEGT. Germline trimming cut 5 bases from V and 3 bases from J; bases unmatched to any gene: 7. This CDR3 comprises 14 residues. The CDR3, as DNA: TGTGCCAGCAGTAGACGGGACAGTTACTACGAGCAGTACTTC. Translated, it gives CASSRRDSYYEQYF.

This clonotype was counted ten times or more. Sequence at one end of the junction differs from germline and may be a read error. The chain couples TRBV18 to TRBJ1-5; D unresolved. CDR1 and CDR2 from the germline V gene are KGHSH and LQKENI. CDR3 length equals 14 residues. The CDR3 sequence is CASSLTYRNRPQHF. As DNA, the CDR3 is TGTGCCAGCTCACTAACATATCGCAATCGGCCCCAGCATTTT.

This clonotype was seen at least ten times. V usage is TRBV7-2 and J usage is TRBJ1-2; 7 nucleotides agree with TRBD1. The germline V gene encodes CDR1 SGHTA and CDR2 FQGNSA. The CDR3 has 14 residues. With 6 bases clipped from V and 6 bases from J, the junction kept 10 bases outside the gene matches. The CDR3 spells CASSPTGSTDGYTF. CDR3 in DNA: TGTGCCAGCAGTCCGACAGGGAGTACTGATGGCTACACCTTC.

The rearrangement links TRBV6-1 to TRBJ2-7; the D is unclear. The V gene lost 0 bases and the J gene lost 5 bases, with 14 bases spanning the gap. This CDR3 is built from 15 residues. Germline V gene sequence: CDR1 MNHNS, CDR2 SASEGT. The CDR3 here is CASSEALGRIHEQYF. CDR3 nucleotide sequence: TGTGCCAGCAGTGAAGCGCTGGGCAGAATCCACGAGCAGTACTTC.

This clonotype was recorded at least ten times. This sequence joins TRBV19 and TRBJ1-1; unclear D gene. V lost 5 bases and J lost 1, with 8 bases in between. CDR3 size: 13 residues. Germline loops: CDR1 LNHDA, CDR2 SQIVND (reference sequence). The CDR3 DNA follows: TGTGCCAGTAGTTCAGTGGGGAACACTGAAGCTTTCTTT. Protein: CASSSVGNTEAFF.

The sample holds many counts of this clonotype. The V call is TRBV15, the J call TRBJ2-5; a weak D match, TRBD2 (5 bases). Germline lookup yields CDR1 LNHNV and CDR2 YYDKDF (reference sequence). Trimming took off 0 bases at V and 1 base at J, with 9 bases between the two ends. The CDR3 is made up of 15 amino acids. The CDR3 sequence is CATSRDLGVQETQYF. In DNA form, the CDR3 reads TGTGCCACCAGCAGAGATCTCGGGGTCCAAGAGACCCAGTACTTC.

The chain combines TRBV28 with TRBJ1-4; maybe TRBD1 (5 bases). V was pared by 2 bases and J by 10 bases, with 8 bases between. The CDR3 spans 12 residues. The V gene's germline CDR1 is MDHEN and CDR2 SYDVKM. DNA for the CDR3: TGTGCCAGCAGTTTACCAGGGCCAAAACTGTTTTTT. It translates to CASSLPGPKLFF.

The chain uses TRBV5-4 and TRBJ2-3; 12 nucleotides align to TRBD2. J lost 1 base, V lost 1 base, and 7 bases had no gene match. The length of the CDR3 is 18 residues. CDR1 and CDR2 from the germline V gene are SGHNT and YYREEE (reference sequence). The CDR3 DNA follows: TGTGCCAGCAGCTTGCCACTAGCGGGAGGAGTCGGCACAGATACGCAGTATTTT. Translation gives CASSLPLAGGVGTDTQYF.